Following are 11 T cell receptor beta chains from one sample sequenced in a study of T cells in Graves' hyperthyroidism and ophthalmopathy. TCR beta CDR3 region amplification was performed from RNA transcripts. An initial round of RT-PCR targeting the TCR CDR3 relied on the HTBI primer set. Each CDR3 protein gets one entry after TCRdb re-called the multiplex PCR reads with MiXCR. The sample holds more than 300,000 distinct CDR3 sequences, 17% seen once. The sample taken for sequencing was blood. The receptors shown here come from a young woman with Graves' hyperthyroidism that later progressed to Graves' ophthalmopathy.

As for this clonotype: Since a much larger clone is just one base distant, this may be a read error. The chain is built from TRBV28 and TRBJ2-1; possibly TRBD2 for D (6 bases). This CDR3 has 15 amino acids. Germline CDR1 reads MDHEN; CDR2 reads SYDVKM. CDR3: CASSPAGSSYNEHFF. The DNA of the CDR3 is TGTGCCAGCAGCCCAGCGGGTTCCTCGTACAATGAGCATTTCTTC.

This clonotype has just a few counts. The J gene is TRBJ2-5, the V gene TRBV5-6, with 10 bases aligning to TRBD2. The CDR3 has 16 amino acids. V shed 3 bases, J shed 0 bases, and the junction held 5 bases outside the gene matches. Germline loops: CDR1 SGHDT, CDR2 YYEEEE. The CDR3 sequence: CASSSERGGYQETQYF. CDR3 DNA sequence: TGTGCCAGCAGCTCGGAGCGGGGGGGGTACCAAGAGACCCAGTACTTC.

The chain recombines TRBV6-1 with TRBJ1-1; no definite D call. Trimming shortened V by 4 bases and J by 1 base, and 7 bases separated the two germline ends. The CDR3 is made up of 13 amino acids. Germline CDR1 reads MNHNS; CDR2 reads SASEGT. The CDR3 nucleotides read TGTGCCAGCAGTGCGGGGTCGAACACTGAAGCTTTCTTT. This encodes CASSAGSNTEAFF.

This clonotype appeared many times. J is TRBJ1-2 and V is TRBV19; 10 bases align to TRBD1. Germline CDR1 is LNHDA and CDR2 is SQIVND (reference sequence). The CDR3 has 14 residues. Unmatched junction bases numbered 8, after V lost 9 bases and J lost 4 bases. The CDR3 DNA is TGTGCCAGCTCGCCGGGACAGGGGCTCTATGGCTACACCTTC. This codes for CASSPGQGLYGYTF.

This clonotype was detected once. The chain recombines TRBV15 with TRBJ2-5; 9 bases fit TRBD1. The V gene end was trimmed by 5 bases and the J gene end by 0 bases; junction bases not matched to a gene: 10. The CDR3 totals 17 residues. Germline V lookup: CDR1 LNHNV, CDR2 YYDKDF (reference sequence). DNA for the CDR3: TGTGCCACCAGCGGTGGACAGGGGCTAACATACCAAGAGACCCAGTACTTC. Protein sequence: CATSGGQGLTYQETQYF.

The V gene is TRBV5-1, the J gene TRBJ2-5, with D possibly TRBD1 on 5 matching bases. Trimming took 1 base from V and 5 from J, leaving 21 bases between them. Germline lookup yields CDR1 SGHRS and CDR2 YFSETQ. The CDR3 is made up of 17 amino acids. CDR3 DNA: TGCGCCAGCAGCTTGAGTGGGGCAGGAGATTTGGGGGAGACCCAGTACTTC. Protein sequence: CASSLSGAGDLGETQYF.

This clonotype appeared a few times. The chain joins TRBV25-1 to TRBJ2-2, with D tentatively TRBD1 or TRBD2 (6 bases each). The germline V gene encodes CDR1 MGHDK and CDR2 SYGVNS. This CDR3 comprises 14 residues. Between the trimmed V and J ends, which lost 7 bases and 0 bases, there was a span of 9 bases. CDR3 nucleotides: TGTGCCAGCAAGGAGGGGGCGAACACCGGGGAGCTGTTTTTT. Its protein product is CASKEGANTGELFF.

This clonotype appeared many times. The chain joins TRBV30 to TRBJ2-1; tentative D call: TRBD1 (5 bases). Germline V gives CDR1 GTSNPN, CDR2 SVGIG (reference sequence). This CDR3 has 13 residues. The V and J ends lost 1 base and 9 bases respectively, with 13 bases between them. In DNA form, the CDR3 reads TGTGCCTGGAGTGGGGGCCCTTCGGCTGAGCAGTTCTTC. Its translation is CAWSGGPSAEQFF.

This clonotype turned up a few times. The chain uses TRBV3-1 and TRBJ2-2; possibly TRBD2 for D (5 bases). From germline, CDR1 is LGHDT and CDR2 YNNKEL (reference sequence). V lost 0 bases to trimming and J lost 4 bases, with 12 bases between them. The CDR3 sequence is 16 residues long. This chain's CDR3 is CASSQDRERGTGELFF. The CDR3 coding sequence is TGTGCCAGCAGCCAAGATAGGGAGCGTGGCACCGGGGAGCTGTTTTTT.

This clonotype was detected many times. This chain uses TRBV19 with TRBJ1-1; 11 bases are shared with TRBD1. CDR3 length: 14 amino acids. The trim removed 10 bases at V and 1 base at J, leaving 5 bases unmatched. Germline V gene sequence: CDR1 LNHDA, CDR2 SQIVND (reference sequence). The CDR3 region is CATRDRGANTEAFF. CDR3 sequence (DNA): TGTGCCACCCGGGACAGGGGGGCGAACACTGAAGCTTTCTTT.

The genes are TRBV20-1 and TRBJ2-1; D assignment may be TRBD1 or TRBD2 (5 bases each). V dropped 0 bases and J dropped 7 bases, with 16 bases sitting between them. Germline V gives CDR1 DFQATT, CDR2 SNEGSKA (reference sequence). The CDR3 runs 15 residues. This CDR3 reads CSARDFLGRSNEQFF. CDR3 nucleotides: TGCAGTGCTAGAGATTTTCTGGGACGATCAAATGAGCAGTTCTTC.